This is a list of T cell receptor beta chains from one sample in a study of blood T cell repertoires in COVID-19. Using immunoSEQ multiplex PCR, the repertoire was profiled, and TCRdb retains in-frame clones only, with some absent. The data show 100,000 to 150,000 clones, around 89% seen once. Sequencing was performed on peripheral blood. The receptors here all came from a man between 45 and 60 years old with active or convalescent COVID-19. Each CDR3 is given with its conserved first and last residue. The D gene is left open where the match is weak. A clone size is listed for some rows: how often the clone was seen (once, few, many), or a class if it is expanded.

>-|15|TRBD2|TRBV28|TRBJ2-7
CASRRSSGGAYEQYF
TGTGCCAGCAGACGATCTAGCGGGGGGGCCTACGAGCAGTACTTC
>-|14|TRBD1|TRBV2|TRBJ2-7
CASSPGQARYEQYF
TGTGCCAGCAGCCCTGGACAGGCTCGGTACGAGCAGTACTTC
>-|14|TRBD2|TRBV28|TRBJ2-7
CASSPPGGLSEQYF
TGTGCCAGCAGCCCCCCGGGAGGTTTAAGTGAGCAGTACTTC
>-|14|-|TRBV24-1|TRBJ2-2
CATSDFRGTGELFF
TGTGCCACCAGTGATTTTAGAGGAACCGGGGAGCTGTTTTTT
>-|16|-|TRBV21-1|TRBJ2-7
CASSKAPGLPSYEQYF
TGTGCCAGCAGCAAAGCGCCCGGACTTCCTTCCTACGAGCAGTACTTC
>-|14|-|TRBV29-1|TRBJ1-2
CSVEDPFGGYGYTF
TGCAGCGTTGAAGATCCCTTCGGGGGCTATGGCTACACCTTC
>-|14|-|TRBV5-4|TRBJ2-5
CASSFLTNQETQYF
TGTGCCAGCAGCTTCTTGACTAATCAAGAGACCCAGTACTTC
>-|15|-|TRBV4-1|TRBJ1-4
CASSHLGAYNEKLFF
TGCGCCAGCAGCCACTTGGGGGCATATAATGAAAAACTGTTTTTT
>-|18|TRBD1|TRBV11-2|TRBJ1-2
CASSQTGQGGGHIYGYTF
TGTGCCAGCAGTCAAACGGGACAGGGGGGCGGCCATATCTATGGCTACACCTTC
>-|11|-|TRBV6-5|TRBJ1-1
CASSYSGQSFF
TGTGCCAGCAGTTACTCGGGCCAGTCTTTCTTT
>-|14|-|TRBV5-1|TRBJ2-2
CASRNRANTGELFF
TGCGCCAGCAGAAACAGAGCGAACACCGGGGAGCTGTTTTTT
>-|13|TRBD1|TRBV28|TRBJ1-5
CASSLGQGPPQHF
TGTGCCAGCAGTTTAGGACAGGGTCCGCCCCAGCATTTT
>-|13|TRBD1|TRBV2|TRBJ1-2
CASSPNRGKGYTF
TGTGCCAGCAGTCCGAACAGGGGTAAGGGCTACACCTTC
>once|14|TRBD2|TRBV5-1|TRBJ2-7
CASSGSGIPYEQYF
TGCGCCAGCAGCGGGAGCGGGATCCCCTACGAGCAGTACTTC
>-|15|-|TRBV6-5|TRBJ1-1
CASRKLGHLNTEAFF
TGTGCCAGCAGAAAGCTGGGGCACTTGAACACTGAAGCTTTCTTT
>-|14|TRBD1|TRBV12-5|TRBJ1-4
CASGTTGGNEKLFF
TGTGCTAGTGGAACGACAGGGGGAAATGAAAAACTGTTTTTT
>-|15|TRBD1|TRBV6-5|TRBJ2-7
CASRDRDRVFYEQYF
TGTGCCAGCAGAGACCGGGACAGGGTTTTCTACGAGCAGTACTTC
>-|17|TRBD2|TRBV25-1|TRBJ2-1
CASSEFSGAGEGNEQFF
TGTGCCAGCAGTGAATTCTCCGGGGCGGGAGAGGGCAATGAGCAGTTCTTC
>-|16|TRBD1|TRBV25-1|TRBJ1-2
CASSETGQGGYYGYTF
TGTGCCAGCAGTGAGACCGGACAGGGAGGCTACTATGGCTACACCTTC
>-|12|-|TRBV15|TRBJ2-1
CATKAGRNEQFF
TGTGCCACCAAGGCAGGGCGCAATGAGCAGTTCTTC
>-|16|TRBD2|TRBV9|TRBJ2-2
CASSTQLAANTGELFF
TGTGCCAGCAGCACCCAACTAGCGGCGAACACCGGGGAGCTGTTTTTT
>-|17|TRBD1|TRBV24-1|TRBJ1-5
CATSDRGQGISNQPQHF
TGTGCCACCAGTGACCGAGGACAGGGCATTAGCAATCAGCCCCAGCATTTT
>-|14|TRBD1|TRBV5-1|TRBJ1-2
CASSSVRGLGGYTF
TGCGCCAGCAGTTCCGTCAGGGGGCTAGGTGGCTACACCTTC
>-|14|-|TRBV6-2/TRBV6-3|TRBJ1-5
CASSYRTDNQPQHF
TGTGCCAGCAGTTACCGGACAGACAATCAGCCCCAGCATTTT
>-|15|-|TRBV5-5|TRBJ1-5
CASSRWGGENQPQHF
TGTGCCAGCAGCCGTTGGGGAGGGGAGAATCAGCCCCAGCATTTT
>-|13|TRBD1|TRBV6-2/TRBV6-3|TRBJ2-1
CASSLTGFNEQFF
TGTGCCAGCAGTTTGACAGGGTTTAATGAGCAGTTCTTC
>-|12|-|TRBV6-4|TRBJ1-2
CASRGPGLGYTF
TGTGCCAGCAGAGGACCGGGGTTGGGCTACACCTTC
>-|14|TRBD1|TRBV2|TRBJ2-7
CASRPGTGGYEQYF
TGTGCCAGCAGACCCGGGACAGGGGGCTACGAGCAGTACTTC
>-|13|TRBD1|TRBV12-3/TRBV12-4|TRBJ1-4
CASSATGPEKLFF
TGTGCCAGCAGTGCGACAGGGCCCGAAAAACTGTTTTTT